These 9 T cell receptor beta chains share one sample of origin, sequenced in a study of radiation and T cells in renal cell carcinoma. As for time point: blood 2 weeks post-SBRT. Indicated treatment: 15 Gy SBRT to primary tumor, nephrectomy 4 weeks later. The data were produced by immunoSEQ multiplex PCR, yet TCRdb's version contains in-frame clones alone and is incomplete. This table holds some 150,000 clones, roughly 87% found once. The sequencing here drew on blood, taken from a patient whose treatment included radiotherapy and nephrectomy. The origin of the receptors is a woman aged 45-60 years with renal cell carcinoma.

This clone was seen only a few times. In DNA, the CDR3 is TGTGCCAGCAGGGGAACAGTCAGTTACGGCTACACCTTC. Protein sequence: CASRGTVSYGYTF. The chain combines TRBV2 with TRBJ1-2, with unresolved D. CDR1 is SNHLY, CDR2 FYNNEI, per germline. This CDR3 region has 13 residues. V was cut by 6 bases and J by 8 bases, with 16 bases left in between. The full variable domain, completed using reference TRBV2 and TRBJ1-2, is EPEVTQTPSHQVTQMGQEVILRCVPISNHLYFYWYRQILGQKVEFLVSFYNNEISEKSEIFDDQFSVERPDGSNFTLKIRSTKLEDSAMYFCASRGTVSYGYTFGSGTRLTVV.

V usage is TRBV11-2 and J usage is TRBJ2-7; perhaps TRBD2 as D (6 bases). This CDR3 is 15 amino acids long. Trimming pared 2 bases from V and 0 bases from J, leaving 11 bases between. Germline lookup yields CDR1 SGHAT and CDR2 FQNNGV. CDR3 region: CASSLYVGGSYEQYF. CDR3 nucleotides: TGTGCCAGCAGCTTATATGTCGGGGGCTCCTACGAGCAGTACTTC.

V is TRBV7-3 and J is TRBJ2-3; D unresolved. The germline V and J ends were trimmed by 5 bases and 3 bases, with 12 bases remaining between them. The CDR3 sequence is 14 residues long. Germline CDR1 and CDR2: SGHTA and FQGTGA. The CDR3 sequence: CASSPQVLTDTQYF. CDR3 nucleotide sequence: TGTGCCAGCAGCCCCCAAGTTCTAACAGATACGCAGTATTTT.

The chain carries TRBV6-1 and TRBJ1-1; D remains unclear. Trimming stripped 2 bases from V and 2 bases from J, with 6 bases between. This CDR3 contains 13 residues. The germline gives CDR1 MNHNS, CDR2 SASEGT. The CDR3: CASSERGNTEAFF. The CDR3 DNA reads TGTGCCAGCAGTGAAAGAGGTAACACTGAAGCTTTCTTT.

This clone was counted a few times. The CDR3 DNA sequence: TGCAGTCCACACCTGAACACTGAAGCTTTCTTT. Translation: CSPHLNTEAFF. The chain recombines TRBV20-1 with TRBJ1-1, with D uncertain. The CDR3 length is 11 residues. The germline CDR1 and CDR2 sequences are DFQATT and SNEGSKA (reference sequence). V was clipped by 8 bases and J by 0 bases, with 7 bases between them.

On this clone: Its ends do not fully match the called genes, so a read error is possible. The chain carries TRBV6-5 and TRBJ2-5; 8 bases fit TRBD2. In germline, CDR1 is MNHEY, CDR2 SVGAGI. CDR3 length: 14 residues. In DNA form, the CDR3 reads TGTGCCAGCAGTCACTCCGGGACTAGAGAGACCCAGTACTTC. It specifies CASSHSGTRETQYF.

This clone was detected only a few times. This chain joins TRBV19 and TRBJ1-5; the match to TRBD1 covers 10 bases. V gave up 10 bases and J gave up 3 bases; unmatched junction bases: 15. This CDR3 comprises 17 residues. Germline CDR1 and CDR2: LNHDA and SQIVND (reference sequence). CDR3: CANYRDRGDENNQPQHF. CDR3 in DNA: TGTGCCAACTACCGGGACAGGGGAGATGAAAACAATCAGCCCCAGCATTTT.

The J gene is TRBJ2-5, the V gene TRBV7-3; perhaps D is TRBD1 or TRBD2 (5 bases each). V lost 2 bases and J lost 4, with 8 bases in between. The CDR3 runs to 13 residues. Germline CDR1 is SGHTA and CDR2 is FQGTGA. DNA of the CDR3: TGTGCCAGCAGCTTATGGGGGACAGAGACCCAGTACTTC. Translation: CASSLWGTETQYF.

As for this clone: The CDR3 does not end in the conserved phenylalanine or tryptophan, so this is likely a read error. CDR3 sequence reads: CASSGDRNSPLHL. The CDR3, as DNA: TGTGCCAGCAGCGGGGACCGAAATTCACCCCTCCACCTT. The rearrangement uses TRBV5-6 and TRBJ1-6, with D maybe TRBD1 (5 bases). V gave up 4 bases and J gave up 7 bases, with 9 bases separating them. Germline V gene data show CDR1 as SGHDT and CDR2 as YYEEEE. CDR3 length: 13 amino acids.